These 5 T cell receptor beta chains originate from one sample sequenced in a study of cytomegalovirus exposure and HLA in healthy donors. The primer mix had 60 Vbeta and 13 Jbeta primers. Method: immunoSEQ multiplex PCR; TCRdb's copy keeps in-frame clones and lacks some. The table shows roughly 120,000 clones, with about 81% occurring only once. What was sequenced was PBMCs. The receptors were sampled from a woman aged 30 to 39 in good health and CMV-seronegative.

This rearrangement joins TRBV19 to TRBJ2-1; the match to TRBD2 covers 8 bases. This CDR3 contains 16 residues. V trimming: 7 bases; J trimming: 7 bases; junction bases outside the gene matches: 15. From germline, CDR1 is LNHDA and CDR2 SQIVND (reference sequence). CDR3 nucleotides: TGTGCCAGTAACCGACTAGCCAGCGGGAGATTTAATGAGCAGTTCTTC. It yields the protein CASNRLASGRFNEQFF.

CDR3 DNA: TGTGCCACCAGCAGAGAACTGACAGGGAGAGGCTACACCTTC. Translated, it gives CATSRELTGRGYTF. This chain joins TRBV15 and TRBJ1-2, with 7 bases lining up with TRBD1. Looked up from germline, CDR1 is LNHNV and CDR2 is YYDKDF (reference sequence). The ends lost 0 bases at V and 8 bases at J; junction bases unmatched: 6. The CDR3 spans 14 residues.

The chain has TRBV6-1 and TRBJ2-3; 13 bases agree with TRBD2. Germline V gene lookup returns CDR1 MNHNS and CDR2 SASEGT. The CDR3 extends over 15 amino acids. J gave up 3 bases and V 8 bases, and 5 bases lay outside the gene matches. The CDR3 loop is CASLLAGGPTDTQYF. The CDR3 nucleotides read TGTGCCAGCCTACTAGCGGGGGGGCCTACAGATACGCAGTATTTT.

The CDR3 protein is CASSVGVFTEAFF. CDR3 DNA sequence: TGTGCCAGCAGCGTAGGCGTCTTCACTGAAGCTTTCTTT. The J gene is TRBJ1-1, the V gene TRBV9; D is ambiguous. The CDR3 has 13 residues. V shed 0 bases and J shed 4 bases, with 7 bases lying between them. The germline V gene has CDR1 SGDLS and CDR2 YYNGEE. Full variable domain (rest looked up from reference TRBV9 and TRBJ1-1): DSGVTQTPKHLITATGQRVTLRCSPRSGDLSVYWYQQSLDQGLQFLIQYYNGEERAKGNILERFSAQQFPDLHSELNLSSLELGDSALYFCASSVGVFTEAFFGQGTRLTVV.

The chain joins TRBV12-5 to TRBJ2-4; D perhaps matches TRBD2 (6 bases). The germline V gene has CDR1 LGHNT and CDR2 FRNRAP. V lost 6 bases and J lost 6, with 12 bases in between. The CDR3 extends over 13 amino acids. CDR3 sequence (DNA): TGTGCTAGTGGGGGCTTGGGGGGAAACATTCAGTACTTC. Protein product: CASGGLGGNIQYF. Filled out from reference TRBV12-5 and TRBJ2-4, the complete variable domain reads DARVTQTPRHKVTEMGQEVTMRCQPILGHNTVFWYRQTMMQGLELLAYFRNRAPLDDSGMPKDRFSAEMPDATLATLKIQPSEPRDSAVYFCASGGLGGNIQYFGAGTRLSVL.